Below are 26 T cell receptor beta chains sequenced from a single sample in a study of T cells in Graves' hyperthyroidism and ophthalmopathy. The source material, RNA transcripts, was used to amplify TCR beta CDR3 regions. During a first-round RT-PCR of the TCR CDR3, the HTBI primer set was used. TCRdb redid the calling of the multiplex PCR reads with MiXCR, one entry per CDR3 protein. Of 490,000 or so distinct CDR3 sequences in the sample, 15% to 20% were seen once. Sequences were obtained from blood. These receptors all come from a man aged 40-55 years with Graves' ophthalmopathy.

The rearrangement uses TRBV14 and TRBJ2-1; no reliable D call. The CDR3 spans 12 residues. Trimming left V 6 bases short and J 6 bases short, with 9 bases between. CDR1 is SGHDN and CDR2 is FVKESK in the germline V gene. The CDR3 here is CASSRYSNEQFF. The CDR3 DNA reads as TGTGCCAGCAGTCGCTACAGCAATGAGCAGTTCTTC.

Regarding this clonotype: Possible read error: a much larger clone is one base away. The rearrangement links TRBV2 to TRBJ1-1, with D possibly being TRBD1 (5 bases). The CDR3 extends over 14 amino acids. CDR1 and CDR2 (germline): SNHLY, FYNNEI. CDR3 residues: CASTEGQGGNEAFF. CDR3 DNA sequence: TGTGCCAGCACTGAAGGGCAGGGTGGGAATGAAGCTTTCTTT.

The V call is TRBV19, the J call TRBJ2-3, with TRBD1 as a possible D gene (5 bases). This CDR3 region has 15 residues. V shed 1 base and J shed 3 bases, with 11 bases lying between them. CDR1 and CDR2 from the germline V gene are LNHDA and SQIVND (reference sequence). The CDR3 region is CASSIGGLRTDTQYF. The CDR3 nucleotides read TGTGCCAGTAGTATAGGGGGCTTGAGGACAGATACGCAGTATTTT.

This clonotype appeared a few times. The rearrangement uses TRBV6-2 or TRBV6-3 and TRBJ2-1, with 14 bases matching TRBD2. The germline V gene has CDR1 MNHEY and CDR2 SVGEGT. The CDR3 extends over 15 amino acids. With V trimmed by 6 bases and J by 4 bases, 2 bases remained unmatched. The CDR3 DNA follows: TGTGCCAGCAGGACTAGCGGGGGGGGTTACAATGAGCAGTTCTTC. This translates into CASRTSGGGYNEQFF.

There are many counts of this clonotype. The chain couples TRBV6-2 or TRBV6-3 to TRBJ2-1, with 10 bases aligning to TRBD1. CDR1 is MNHEY and CDR2 is SVGEGT in the germline V gene. The length of the CDR3 is 15 residues. Trimming took 6 bases from V and 7 from J; bases not matched to a gene: 9. CDR3 loop: CASSRYGQGENEQFF. The CDR3 nucleotides are TGTGCCAGCAGCCGATACGGACAGGGGGAGAATGAGCAGTTCTTC.

This clonotype was detected only a few times. The V call is TRBV4-3, the J call TRBJ2-1; possibly TRBD2 for D (7 bases). Trimming pared 0 bases from V and 0 bases from J, leaving 15 bases between. Germline V gene lookup returns CDR1 LGHNA and CDR2 YSLEER. The CDR3 spans 18 residues. The CDR3 bases are TGCGCCAGCAGCCAAGAGTGGGGGGGCTCTCGCTCCTACAATGAGCAGTTCTTC. This translates into CASSQEWGGSRSYNEQFF.

J is TRBJ2-2 and V is TRBV7-2; a possible D gene is TRBD1 (6 bases). Trimming cost V 5 bases and J 6 bases, with 19 bases left between them. Per germline, CDR1 SGHTA and CDR2 FQGNSA. CDR3 length: 16 residues. CDR3 protein: CASSGQLLGLSGELFF. The CDR3 bases are TGTGCCAGCAGCGGACAGCTTTTGGGGCTGTCCGGGGAGCTGTTTTTT.

This clonotype was detected many times. Here the CDR3 reads CAISESDGTNTIYF. CDR3 in DNA: TGTGCCATCAGTGAGTCGGACGGGACCAACACCATATATTTT. The chain joins TRBV10-3 to TRBJ1-3; possible D gene TRBD1, 5 bases. Germline lookup yields CDR1 ENHRY and CDR2 SYGVKD. V lost 0 bases and J 7 bases, leaving 10 bases between the germline ends. The CDR3 totals 14 residues.

The V gene is TRBV7-2, the J gene TRBJ2-6, with D unclear. Germline V gene sequence: CDR1 SGHTA, CDR2 FQGNSA. V dropped 3 bases and J dropped 2 bases, with 8 bases sitting between them. The CDR3 has 15 residues. The CDR3 nucleotides read TGTGCCAGCAGCTTCAACACCCCTGGGGCCAACGTCCTGACTTTC. Its protein product is CASSFNTPGANVLTF.

This clonotype was found a few times. This chain joins TRBV29-1 and TRBJ2-2, with D unclear. Per the germline V gene, CDR1 is SQVTM and CDR2 is ANQGSEA. The germline V and J ends were trimmed by 5 bases and 7 bases, with 5 bases remaining between them. There are 10 residues in the CDR3. The CDR3 sequence: CSVFGGELFF. As DNA, the CDR3 is TGCAGCGTTTTCGGCGGGGAGCTGTTTTTT.

This clonotype has at least ten counts. The chain links TRBV12-3 or TRBV12-4 to TRBJ2-2; TRBD1 aligns across 8 bases. The CDR3 totals 16 residues. With 1 base clipped from V and 1 base from J, the junction kept 2 bases outside the gene matches. CDR3 sequence: CASSLGGTGNTGELFF. Here the CDR3 DNA reads TGTGCCAGCAGTTTAGGGGGGACAGGGAACACCGGGGAGCTGTTTTTT.

The chain combines TRBV7-9 with TRBJ1-4, with 10 bases lining up with TRBD1. Germline V CDR1 and CDR2: SEHNR, FQNEAQ (reference sequence). The length of the CDR3 is 17 residues. With 1 base clipped from V and 0 bases from J, the junction kept 2 bases outside the gene matches. CDR3 DNA: TGTGCCAGCAGCTTAGGGGACAGGGGATCAACTAATGAAAAACTGTTTTTT. It codes for CASSLGDRGSTNEKLFF.

V usage is TRBV29-1 and J usage is TRBJ2-3, with TRBD2 matching 7 bases. The CDR3 loop spans 15 amino acids. The J segment lost 3 bases and the V segment lost 7 bases, leaving 13 bases of the junction unmatched. CDR1 and CDR2 from the germline V gene are SQVTM and ANQGSEA. The CDR3 is CSARSGGRGTDTQYF. DNA for the CDR3: TGCAGCGCCCGAAGCGGCGGGAGAGGGACAGATACGCAGTATTTT.

This clonotype was seen once. This chain joins TRBV30 and TRBJ2-3, with D unresolved. Germline V gene lookup returns CDR1 GTSNPN and CDR2 SVGIG (reference sequence). Trimming stripped 6 bases from V and 2 bases from J, with 6 bases between. The length of the CDR3 is 11 residues. The chain's CDR3 is CACLVTDTQYF. The DNA of the CDR3 is TGTGCCTGCTTGGTCACAGATACGCAGTATTTT.

This clonotype was detected ten times or more. This chain uses TRBV20-1 with TRBJ1-2, with D hard to call. Germline CDR1 is DFQATT and CDR2 is SNEGSKA (reference sequence). This CDR3 spans 12 amino acids. V was shortened by 3 bases and J by 8 bases, with 13 bases between the two germline ends. CDR3 sequence (DNA): TGCAGTGCTAGCCGACTTGGTACGGGCTACACCTTC. It is translated as CSASRLGTGYTF.

The J gene is TRBJ1-6, the V gene TRBV7-9, with D uncertain. Deletions cut 5 bases from V and 10 bases from J, with 15 bases between. Germline loops: CDR1 SEHNR, CDR2 FQNEAQ (reference sequence). The CDR3 extends over 14 amino acids. The CDR3 loop is CASSLTVYGSPLHF. DNA of the CDR3: TGTGCCAGCAGCCTTACAGTATATGGATCACCCCTCCACTTT.

About this clonotype itself: A much larger clonotype is one base distant, so this may be a read error. The chain couples TRBV7-3 to TRBJ1-1; 7 positions match TRBD1. Germline loops: CDR1 SGHTA, CDR2 FQGTGA. This CDR3 spans 13 amino acids. J was trimmed by 5 bases and V by 8 bases; bases with no gene match: 8. This chain's CDR3 is CASGASGGTEAFF. As DNA, the CDR3 is TGTGCCAGCGGCGCCTCAGGGGGAACTGAAGCTTTCTTT. Filled out from reference TRBV7-3 and TRBJ1-1, the complete variable domain reads GAGVSQTPSNKVTEKGKYVELRCDPISGHTALYWYRQSLGQGPEFLIYFQGTGAADDSGLPNDRFFAVRPEGSVSTLKIQRTERGDSAVYLCASGASGGTEAFFGQGTRLTVV.

In its sample, this clonotype was seen a few times. This chain links TRBV15 with TRBJ1-1, with D unclear. V dropped 0 bases and J dropped 0 bases, with 17 bases sitting between them. The germline gives CDR1 LNHNV, CDR2 YYDKDF (reference sequence). CDR3 length: 18 residues. The CDR3 here is CATSRDLEPEALNTEAFF. Here the CDR3 DNA reads TGTGCCACCAGCAGAGATCTGGAGCCCGAGGCCTTGAACACTGAAGCTTTCTTT.

About this clonotype: This may arise from a read error, as a much more abundant clone is one base away. The chain recombines TRBV12-3 or TRBV12-4 with TRBJ1-1, with no clear D. The V and J ends lost 7 bases and 0 bases respectively, with 12 bases between them. This CDR3 is 14 amino acids long. CDR3 in DNA: TGTGCCAGCATGCTCGGCCCCATGAACACTGAAGCTTTCTTT. Its translation is CASMLGPMNTEAFF.

V and J are TRBV20-1 and TRBJ2-1; 8 bases fit TRBD2. The CDR3 runs to 15 residues. V shed 7 bases and J 6 bases; nucleotides not matched to a gene: 14. Looked up from germline, CDR1 is DFQATT and CDR2 is SNEGSKA (reference sequence). CDR3 nucleotides: TGCAGTGTTCAAGAGGTCCAGCGGGGGTTCAATGAGCAGTTCTTC. Protein sequence: CSVQEVQRGFNEQFF.

This clonotype was counted only a few times. The chain employs TRBV30 and TRBJ1-1; D unresolved. V gave up 1 base and J gave up 4 bases, with 7 bases separating them. Germline CDR1 GTSNPN, CDR2 SVGIG (reference sequence). The CDR3 is 12 residues long. This CDR3 reads CAWSARATEAFF. CDR3 coding DNA: TGTGCCTGGAGTGCTAGGGCCACTGAAGCTTTCTTT. Full variable domain (remainder filled in from reference TRBV30 and TRBJ1-1): SQTIHQWPATLVQPVGSPLSLECTVEGTSNPNLYWYRQAAGRGLQLLFYSVGIGQISSEVPQNLSASRPQDRQFILSSKKLLLSDSGFYLCAWSARATEAFFGQGTRLTVV.

The chain carries TRBV6-5 and TRBJ2-7; 9 bases are a match to TRBD1. The germline V gene has CDR1 MNHEY and CDR2 SVGAGI. The CDR3 totals 15 residues. J was trimmed by 4 bases and V by 2 bases; bases with no gene match: 6. Written as DNA, the CDR3 is TGTGCCAGCAGTTACCGTGACAGGGGGTCTTACGAGCAGTACTTC. Its protein product is CASSYRDRGSYEQYF.

The table lists this clonotype with a few counts. The rearrangement joins TRBV12-3 or TRBV12-4 to TRBJ1-1, with D possibly TRBD1 on 6 matching bases. Trimming took off 6 bases at V and 5 bases at J, with 22 bases between the two ends. This CDR3 contains 16 residues. The CDR3 DNA reads TGTGCCAGCAGACCTAGCAAATCGGGGGCCGGGACTGAAGCTTTCTTT. Amino acids: CASRPSKSGAGTEAFF.

In this sample, this clonotype turned up a few times. The rearrangement joins TRBV27 to TRBJ2-7, with 7 bases lining up with TRBD1. The CDR3 contains 14 residues. Germline V gene data show CDR1 as MNHEY and CDR2 as SMNVEV (reference sequence). V gave up 4 bases and J gave up 2 bases; unmatched junction bases: 5. DNA for the CDR3: TGTGCCAGCAGTTCCACAGGGGTCGCCTACGAGCAGTACTTC. This gives the protein CASSSTGVAYEQYF.

There are many counts of this clonotype. The J gene is TRBJ2-1, the V gene TRBV7-6; 9 nucleotides line up with TRBD1. The CDR3 sequence is 15 residues long. The V segment lost 1 base and the J segment 3 bases; nucleotides outside the gene matches: 1. Germline values: CDR1 SGHVS, CDR2 FNYEAQ. CDR3 region: CASSLGTGVYNEQFF. Here the CDR3 DNA reads TGTGCCAGCAGCTTAGGGACAGGGGTCTACAATGAGCAGTTCTTC.

This clonotype was seen ten or more times. This sequence joins TRBV20-1 and TRBJ2-7; 7 bases fit TRBD2. Germline V gene lookup returns CDR1 DFQATT and CDR2 SNEGSKA (reference sequence). The CDR3 sequence is 16 residues long. The J segment lost 6 bases and the V segment lost 4 bases, leaving 18 bases of the junction unmatched. The CDR3 spells CSATPPSGVRLSEQYF. CDR3 sequence (DNA): TGCAGTGCTACACCCCCGAGCGGGGTGCGTTTGAGCGAGCAGTACTTC.